This T cell receptor (beta chain) was captured by sequencing in a study of T cell responses to AZD1222 COVID-19 vaccine. Trimming took off 7 bases at V and 4 bases at J, with 19 bases between the two ends. Germline V CDR1 and CDR2: SGHVS, FQNEAQ. The CDR3 sequence is 15 residues long. The protocol was immunoSEQ multiplex PCR, while the TCRdb copy is restricted to in-frame clones and leaves out a portion. The table records around 76,000 clones, about four fifths of them present only once. The sequence came from an adult in good health. The chain couples TRBV7-8 to TRBJ1-2, with D maybe TRBD1 (5 bases). Sequencing was performed on peripheral blood, taken on day 0 of AZD1222 vaccination. CDR3 loop: CASTSGGFGTYGYTF. The CDR3 nucleotides read TGTGCCAGCACCTCGGGGGGGTTTGGGACCTATGGCTACACCTTC.